A single sample is the source of the 20 T cell receptor beta chains below, sequenced in a study of blood T cell repertoires in COVID-19. Data came from immunoSEQ multiplex PCR; TCRdb stores just in-frame clones and leaves some out. The sample yields nearly 250,000 clones, about 90% seen once. Sequenced sample: PBMCs or T cells enriched from blood (not recorded which). The source is a man aged 50 or older who had been exposed to COVID-19.

The CDR3 loop reads CASSPYLAGPQETQYF. As DNA, the CDR3 is TGTGCCAGCTCACCGTATCTAGCGGGGCCACAAGAGACCCAGTACTTC. The V and J genes are TRBV18 and TRBJ2-5; 9 nucleotides agree with TRBD2. The CDR3 runs to 16 residues. Germline CDR1 and CDR2: KGHSH and LQKENI. V shed 3 bases and J 2 bases; nucleotides not matched to a gene: 7.

This chain joins TRBV29-1 and TRBJ1-2; 8 nucleotides align to TRBD1. Germline V gene lookup returns CDR1 SQVTM and CDR2 ANQGSEA. This CDR3 region has 15 residues. With V trimmed by 4 bases and J by 4 bases, 11 bases remained unmatched. The CDR3: CSVGYRGFRGYGYTF. CDR3 bases: TGCAGCGTTGGATACAGGGGGTTCCGTGGCTATGGCTACACCTTC.

This clone was seen only a few times. V usage is TRBV7-9 and J usage is TRBJ1-2; D remains unclear. Germline-derived CDR1 and CDR2 are SEHNR and FQNEAQ (reference sequence). This CDR3 spans 13 amino acids. V was trimmed by 3 bases and J by 3 bases, leaving 8 bases between them. CDR3 nucleotides: TGTGCCAGCAGCTTTAGCAAGGACTATGGCTACACCTTC. It is translated as CASSFSKDYGYTF.

The chain is built from TRBV9 and TRBJ1-2; 11 bases fit TRBD1. CDR1 is SGDLS and CDR2 is YYNGEE in the germline V gene. The trim removed 4 bases at V and 4 bases at J, leaving 9 bases unmatched. The length of the CDR3 is 16 residues. CDR3 region: CASSTRGDRGAYGYTF. Written as DNA, the CDR3 is TGTGCCAGCAGCACGAGAGGGGACAGGGGGGCCTATGGCTACACCTTC.

The V call is TRBV19, the J call TRBJ1-2, with 8 bases aligning to TRBD1. V gave up 2 bases and J gave up 2 bases; unmatched junction bases: 1. CDR1 is LNHDA and CDR2 is SQIVND in the germline V gene (reference sequence). This CDR3 contains 14 residues. DNA of the CDR3: TGTGCCAGTAGTATAAACAGGGGGAACTATGGCTACACCTTC. Translation gives CASSINRGNYGYTF. Combining the CDR3 with reference TRBV19 and TRBJ1-2 gives the whole variable domain DGGITQSPKYLFRKEGQNVTLSCEQNLNHDAMYWYRQDPGQGLRLIYYSQIVNDFQKGDIAEGYSVSREKKESFPLTVTSAQKNPTAFYLCASSINRGNYGYTFGSGTRLTVV.

This clone was detected once. The rearrangement uses TRBV9 and TRBJ2-2, with D tentatively TRBD1 (5 bases). V was pared by 2 bases and J by 3 bases, with 11 bases between. This CDR3 spans 15 amino acids. CDR1 and CDR2 from the germline V gene are SGDLS and YYNGEE. Here the CDR3 reads CASSVLGADTGELFF. The CDR3 DNA follows: TGTGCCAGCAGCGTTTTAGGGGCAGACACCGGGGAGCTGTTTTTT.

The V gene is TRBV5-1, the J gene TRBJ2-7; D might be TRBD1 (5 bases). The ends were cut back, 0 bases at V and 7 bases at J, with 11 bases in the middle. The CDR3 spans 13 residues. The V gene's germline CDR1 is SGHRS and CDR2 YFSETQ. CDR3 nucleotides: TGCGCCAGCAGCTTGGACCAGGGCCAAGAGCAGTACTTC. Translation: CASSLDQGQEQYF. The variable domain in full, with the rest retrieved from reference TRBV5-1 and TRBJ2-7, is KAGVTQTPRYLIKTRGQQVTLSCSPISGHRSVSWYQQTPGQGLQFLFEYFSETQRNKGNFPGRFSGRQFSNSRSEMNVSTLELGDSALYLCASSLDQGQEQYFGPGTRLTVT.

This clone was seen only once. V gene TRBV5-8 combines with J gene TRBJ1-2; the D gene is possibly TRBD1 (6 bases). The CDR3 has 14 residues. CDR1 and CDR2 (germline): SGHTS, YDEGEE. The ends were cut back, 3 bases at V and 4 bases at J, with 13 bases in the middle. CDR3 region: CASSYRQVFYGYTF. CDR3 nucleotide sequence: TGTGCCAGCAGCTACAGACAGGTCTTCTATGGCTACACCTTC. Variable domain in full (rest from reference TRBV5-8 and TRBJ1-2): EAGVTQSPTHLIKTRGQQATLRCSPISGHTSVYWYQQALGLGLQFLLWYDEGEERNRGNFPPRFSGRQFPNYSSELNVNALELEDSALYLCASSYRQVFYGYTFGSGTRLTVV.

The rearrangement joins TRBV7-8 to TRBJ2-5; D is unclear. Looked up from germline, CDR1 is SGHVS and CDR2 is FQNEAQ. The ends were cut back, 1 base at V and 11 bases at J, with 8 bases in the middle. The CDR3 length is 11 residues. The CDR3 nucleotides are TGTGCCAGCAGCTTAGTTGGCGGACAGTACTTC. This encodes CASSLVGGQYF.

This clone was seen only once. The V gene is TRBV9, the J gene TRBJ2-1; 10 nucleotides agree with TRBD2. This CDR3 is built from 17 residues. V was clipped by 0 bases and J by 7 bases; unmatched bases: 10. Germline V gene sequence: CDR1 SGDLS, CDR2 YYNGEE. The chain's CDR3 is CASSVVPSGSLSNEQFF. The CDR3 DNA sequence: TGTGCCAGCAGCGTAGTCCCTAGCGGGAGCTTGAGTAATGAGCAGTTCTTC.

The chain links TRBV2 to TRBJ1-6; 9 nucleotides align to TRBD1. From germline, CDR1 is SNHLY and CDR2 FYNNEI. Trimming removed 7 bases from V and 8 bases from J; junction bases left unmatched: 12. The CDR3 is 16 residues long. CDR3 amino acids: CASKPVPGTGYSPLHF. CDR3 bases: TGTGCCAGCAAACCTGTCCCCGGGACAGGGTATTCACCCCTCCACTTT.

V usage is TRBV7-9 and J usage is TRBJ1-5, with 7 positions matching TRBD1. Germline V gene sequence: CDR1 SEHNR, CDR2 FQNEAQ (reference sequence). V was clipped by 6 bases and J by 2 bases; unmatched bases: 7. CDR3 size: 15 residues. CDR3 sequence reads: CASSEGQAGNQPQHF. CDR3 coding DNA: TGTGCCAGCAGTGAAGGACAGGCGGGCAATCAGCCCCAGCATTTT.

This chain links TRBV28 with TRBJ1-2; D perhaps matches TRBD1 (6 bases). CDR3 length: 16 residues. Germline V gives CDR1 MDHEN, CDR2 SYDVKM. Trimming pared 3 bases from V and 2 bases from J, leaving 16 bases between. CDR3 amino acids: CASSFPGGGQNYGYTF. In DNA form, the CDR3 reads TGTGCCAGCAGTTTTCCCGGCGGGGGGCAGAACTATGGCTACACCTTC.

The rearrangement uses TRBV2 and TRBJ2-5, with TRBD1 matching over 7 bases. The V and J ends lost 5 bases and 2 bases, in that order; junction bases with no gene match: 5. The CDR3 runs 14 residues. CDR1 is SNHLY and CDR2 is FYNNEI in the germline V gene. The CDR3 DNA reads as TGTGCCAGCAGTTTACAGGGGATTCAAGAGACCCAGTACTTC. This sequence encodes CASSLQGIQETQYF.

The chain's CDR3 is CASSLAAGLVSYNEQFF. CDR3 nucleotides: TGTGCCAGCAGCTTGGCGGCGGGTCTCGTTTCCTACAATGAGCAGTTCTTC. The genes are TRBV5-6 and TRBJ2-1; TRBD2 might be the D (5 bases). This CDR3 is built from 17 residues. Trimming took 0 bases from V and 1 from J, leaving 14 bases between them. The V gene's germline CDR1 is SGHDT and CDR2 YYEEEE.

The chain uses TRBV7-8 and TRBJ2-2; 8 bases are shared with TRBD2. V was clipped by 1 base and J by 4 bases; unmatched bases: 8. CDR1 is SGHVS and CDR2 is FQNEAQ in the germline V gene. The CDR3 contains 17 residues. The CDR3 is CASSLVDGGASTGELFF. DNA of the CDR3: TGTGCCAGCAGCTTAGTGGACGGGGGGGCTAGCACCGGGGAGCTGTTTTTT.

The chain employs TRBV4-1 and TRBJ1-3; TRBD1 might be the D (6 bases). The germline V gene encodes CDR1 MGHRA and CDR2 YSYEKL. Trimming stripped 0 bases from V and 0 bases from J, with 15 bases between. The CDR3 has 18 amino acids. CDR3 coding DNA: TGCGCCAGCAGCCAAGACGACAGGTCTCTTAGCTCTGGAAACACCATATATTTT. Translation: CASSQDDRSLSSGNTIYF.

This sequence joins TRBV3-1 (or the pseudogene TRBV3-2) and TRBJ1-5, with D possibly TRBD1 on 5 matching bases. The length of the CDR3 is 15 residues. Germline-derived CDR1 and CDR2 are LGHDT and YNNKEL (reference sequence). Trimming took 1 base from V and 2 from J, leaving 9 bases between them. The DNA of the CDR3 is TGTGCCAGCAGCCAAGGGTGGGGGGGCAATCAGCCCCAGCATTTT. Amino acids: CASSQGWGGNQPQHF.

The rearrangement joins TRBV7-9 to TRBJ1-3, with 10 bases that match TRBD1. The CDR3 totals 15 residues. Unmatched junction bases numbered 5, after V lost 5 bases and J lost 4 bases. Germline CDR1 and CDR2: SEHNR and FQNEAQ (reference sequence). The CDR3 bases are TGTGCCAGCAGCCCCCCGGGACAGGGGGGAAACACCATATATTTT. This sequence encodes CASSPPGQGGNTIYF. The variable domain in full, with the rest retrieved from reference TRBV7-9 and TRBJ1-3, is DTGVSQNPRHKITKRGQNVTFRCDPISEHNRLYWYRQTLGQGPEFLTYFQNEAQLEKSRLLSDRFSAERPKGSFSTLEIQRTEQGDSAMYLCASSPPGQGGNTIYFGEGSWLTVV.

V usage is TRBV28 and J usage is TRBJ1-2; the match to TRBD1 covers 8 bases. J gave up 7 bases and V 1 base, and 5 bases lay outside the gene matches. This CDR3 has 14 residues. Germline CDR1 MDHEN, CDR2 SYDVKM. The CDR3, as DNA: TGTGCCAGCAGTTTATTCCAGGGGGCCGGTGGCTACACCTTC. Protein product: CASSLFQGAGGYTF.